The clone carrying this T cell receptor beta chain was found a few times. The length of the CDR3 is 15 residues. Germline V gene lookup returns CDR1 DFQATT and CDR2 SNEGSKA (reference sequence). V lost 1 base, J lost 2 bases, and 1 base stayed unmatched. This sample is drawn from a study of patients and donors after allogeneic stem cell transplantation. TCRdb re-analysed the RT-PCR reads in MiXCR, keeping a single row per CDR3 protein. The sample yields about a million distinct CDR3 sequences, 18% seen once. This receptor was taken from a human donor who was either an allogeneic HSCT recipient or a stem cell or donor lymphocyte infusion donor (not recorded which). It is not recorded whose cells these are; they may come from a transplant donor. Sequenced sample: blood, either unsorted or a sorted T cell fraction (not recorded which). This chain joins TRBV20-1 and TRBJ2-3; 12 nucleotides align to TRBD2. Written as DNA, the CDR3 is TGCAGTGCTAGAGCTAGCGGGGGGGCCACAGATACGCAGTATTTT. Its protein product is CSARASGGATDTQYF.